This T cell receptor beta chain was documented in a study of shared clonotypes between healthy human individuals. The assay was run at deep level. Libraries were prepared by immunoSEQ multiplex PCR; TCRdb keeps only in-frame clonotypes and omits some of them. Of about 600,000 clones detected, almost 97% appear once; the ten largest clones hold around 0.058%. The CDR3 has 15 residues. Trimming removed 0 bases at V and 5 bases at J, with 14 bases between. Germline assignment: CDR1 SNHLY and CDR2 FYNNEI. Study observations and caveats: Among non-shared clonotypes, generation probabilities were lower than among those shared by all four donors. Naive subsets tended to show greater estimated richness than memory subsets.

Turning to this clone: Its antigen is currently unknown.

The sample taken for sequencing was naive CD4+ T cells sorted from blood. Subset indicated: CD45RA+ positively selected. This chain uses TRBV2 with TRBJ2-7; D may be TRBD1 (5 bases). The sequence was obtained from a woman aged 25-40 years in good health. DNA for the CDR3: TGTGCCAGCAGTGAAGCGCCGAGCAGGGTGAACGAGCAGTACTTC. Encoded protein: CASSEAPSRVNEQYF.